The 27 T cell receptor beta chains given below trace back to one sample, sequenced in a study of CD8+ T cells in alopecia areata. Sequencing used cDNA as its template, made by extracting RNA and reverse transcribing it. Only in-frame clones appear in the TCRdb table, and some are missing; sequencing was by immunoSEQ multiplex PCR. The sample records over 200,000 clones, 50% to 60% being singletons. Specimen: CD4+ T cells sorted from blood, collected at week 0. These receptor sequences come from a human donor with alopecia areata.

The chain combines TRBV18 with TRBJ2-7, with TRBD1 matching over 10 bases. There are 18 residues in the CDR3. Germline V gene data show CDR1 as KGHSH and CDR2 as LQKENI. After removal of 5 bases from V and 4 bases from J, the junction contained 17 bases not matched to a gene. The chain's CDR3 is CASSAKAHRDRGGYEQYF. In DNA, the CDR3 is TGTGCCAGCTCAGCGAAAGCACACCGGGACAGGGGAGGATACGAGCAGTACTTC. Full variable domain (rest looked up from reference TRBV18 and TRBJ2-7): NAGVMQNPRHLVRRRGQEARLRCSPMKGHSHVYWYRQLPEEGLKFMVYLQKENIIDESGMPKERFSAEFPKEGPSILRIQQVVRGDSAAYFCASSAKAHRDRGGYEQYFGPGTRLTVT.

The chain combines TRBV5-1 with TRBJ2-5, with D possibly being TRBD1 (7 bases). V was clipped by 1 base and J by 4 bases, with 11 bases between them. CDR3 length: 14 amino acids. CDR1 and CDR2 from the germline V gene are SGHRS and YFSETQ. The CDR3 DNA is TGCGCCAGCAGCTTGCGACAGGGAGGAGAGACCCAGTACTTC. Protein product: CASSLRQGGETQYF.

V is TRBV19 and J is TRBJ2-5; the D gene is possibly TRBD1 (5 bases). With 3 bases removed from V and 4 bases from J, the gap between germline ends came to 6 bases. CDR3 length equals 12 residues. Germline-derived CDR1 and CDR2 are LNHDA and SQIVND (reference sequence). CDR3 sequence reads: CASSMQGETQYF. In nucleotides, the CDR3 is TGTGCCAGTAGTATGCAGGGAGAGACCCAGTACTTC.

This chain uses TRBV29-1 with TRBJ1-2; D is unresolved. The CDR3 is 11 amino acids. Trimming took 6 bases from V and 7 from J, leaving 12 bases between them. Germline V gene lookup returns CDR1 SQVTM and CDR2 ANQGSEA. The DNA of the CDR3 is TGCAGCGTGGTGGAACCAGGTGGCTACACCTTC. Its translation: CSVVEPGGYTF.

This chain uses TRBV9 with TRBJ2-2; D may match TRBD1 or TRBD2 (5 bases each). CDR3 length: 16 amino acids. V was trimmed by 0 bases and J by 4 bases, leaving 13 bases between them. CDR1 and CDR2 from the germline V gene are SGDLS and YYNGEE. CDR3 residues: CASSVDPGPGTGELFF. Written as DNA, the CDR3 is TGTGCCAGCAGCGTAGATCCGGGGCCGGGCACCGGGGAGCTGTTTTTT.

The J gene is TRBJ1-5, the V gene TRBV27; maybe TRBD1 (5 bases). CDR1 is MNHEY and CDR2 is SMNVEV in the germline V gene (reference sequence). This CDR3 is 16 amino acids long. Trimming took 5 bases from V and 0 from J, leaving 14 bases between them. The CDR3 DNA follows: TGTGCCAGCAGTGGCAGGGTGGGTAATAGCAATCAGCCCCAGCATTTT. It encodes CASSGRVGNSNQPQHF.

A few counts support this clone. The chain carries TRBV30 and TRBJ1-1; 9 bases are shared with TRBD1. The CDR3 runs to 15 residues. The V gene end was trimmed by 2 bases and the J gene end by 6 bases; junction bases not matched to a gene: 10. Germline V gene data show CDR1 as GTSNPN and CDR2 as SVGIG (reference sequence). The CDR3 nucleotides read TGTGCCTGGAGTTACCCCGGGACAGGGTCACCTGAAGCTTTCTTT. Translating gives CAWSYPGTGSPEAFF.

In DNA, the CDR3 is TGCGCCAGCAGCCAAGATCCCCAGCGGAGCGCCTACGAGCAGTACTTC. The encoded protein is CASSQDPQRSAYEQYF. The rearrangement links TRBV4-1 to TRBJ2-7, with D perhaps matching TRBD2 (5 bases). CDR3 length: 16 residues. Germline V gene data show CDR1 as MGHRA and CDR2 as YSYEKL. V gave up 0 bases and J gave up 2 bases, with 14 bases separating them.

The rearrangement joins TRBV23-1 to TRBJ1-2; D call uncertain. TRBV23-1 is labeled an ORF, and its function is uncertain. The CDR3 has 16 residues. The germline V and J ends were trimmed by 0 bases and 3 bases, with 14 bases remaining between them. CDR3 residues: CASSQSLQPTHYGYTF. The CDR3 DNA follows: TGCGCCAGCAGTCAATCCTTACAGCCAACGCACTATGGCTACACCTTC.

V and J are TRBV7-3 and TRBJ2-2, with 8 bases identical to TRBD1. V lost 5 bases to trimming and J lost 6 bases; unmatched junction nucleotides: 14. This CDR3 contains 17 residues. Germline V gene data show CDR1 as SGHTA and CDR2 as FQGTGA. CDR3 protein: CASSEDRGRERAGELFF. DNA of the CDR3: TGTGCCAGCAGCGAAGACAGGGGAAGGGAAAGAGCCGGGGAGCTGTTTTTT.

This clone was seen a few times. The chain joins TRBV6-5 to TRBJ1-6, with 8 nucleotides matching TRBD1. The V gene end was trimmed by 5 bases and the J gene end by 7 bases; junction bases not matched to a gene: 4. The V gene's germline CDR1 is MNHEY and CDR2 SVGAGI. The CDR3 runs 14 residues. CDR3 residues: CASSRTGKNSPLHF. For the CDR3, the DNA is TGTGCCAGCAGTCGGACAGGGAAGAATTCACCCCTCCACTTT.

This clone was counted a few times. The chain employs TRBV7-8 and TRBJ2-5; D tentatively reads TRBD1 or TRBD2 (5 bases each). The germline V gene has CDR1 SGHVS and CDR2 FQNEAQ. V was trimmed by 5 bases and J by 4 bases, leaving 14 bases between them. The CDR3 is 14 amino acids. CDR3 loop: CASSQGMRGETQYF. CDR3 bases: TGTGCCAGCAGCCAAGGAATGAGGGGAGAGACCCAGTACTTC.

The chain couples TRBV30 to TRBJ1-1; D remains ambiguous. V dropped 4 bases and J dropped 2 bases, with 11 bases sitting between them. The germline V gene encodes CDR1 GTSNPN and CDR2 SVGIG (reference sequence). CDR3 length: 13 amino acids. DNA for the CDR3: TGTGCCTGGAAGCACAGCATAAACACTGAAGCTTTCTTT. Translation gives CAWKHSINTEAFF.

V and J are TRBV6-6 and TRBJ1-5; D perhaps matches TRBD1 (5 bases). This CDR3 contains 14 residues. V shed 8 bases and J shed 4 bases, with 15 bases lying between them. From germline, CDR1 is MNHNY and CDR2 SVGAGI (reference sequence). The CDR3, as DNA: TGTGCCAGCTCCCCAGGGCGGTGGAATCAGCCCCAGCATTTT. This gives the protein CASSPGRWNQPQHF.

This clone was detected a few times. V and J are TRBV7-9 and TRBJ2-5; TRBD2 is a possible D gene (6 bases). The CDR3 totals 15 residues. CDR1 is SEHNR and CDR2 is FQNEAQ in the germline V gene (reference sequence). V was pared by 2 bases and J by 2 bases, with 12 bases between. CDR3 DNA: TGTGCCAGCAGCTTAACGGGAGTGGGGCAAGAGACCCAGTACTTC. It codes for CASSLTGVGQETQYF.

CDR3 coding DNA: TGTGCCAGCAGTTACCGGGCGGAAGAGACCCAGTACTTC. Translating it yields CASSYRAEETQYF. This chain links TRBV6-6 with TRBJ2-5; unclear D gene. There are 13 residues in the CDR3. Trimming took 2 bases from V and 3 from J, leaving 7 bases between them. Germline-derived CDR1 and CDR2 are MNHNY and SVGAGI (reference sequence).

This chain links TRBV5-6 with TRBJ2-7; tentatively, D is TRBD1 (5 bases). Looked up from germline, CDR1 is SGHDT and CDR2 is YYEEEE. Trimming pared 0 bases from V and 2 bases from J, leaving 9 bases between. The CDR3 runs 14 residues. CDR3 region: CASSLVDSAYEQYF. Written as DNA, the CDR3 is TGTGCCAGCAGCTTGGTAGACAGTGCCTACGAGCAGTACTTC.

The gene calls are TRBV27 and TRBJ2-1; tentatively, D is TRBD1 (5 bases). The germline CDR1 and CDR2 sequences are MNHEY and SMNVEV (reference sequence). The V gene lost 5 bases and the J gene lost 6 bases, with 14 bases spanning the gap. This CDR3 contains 14 residues. The CDR3 region has the DNA TGTGCCAGCAGTGCACAGGTTAAGGGCAATGAGCAGTTCTTC. Protein: CASSAQVKGNEQFF.

This clone was observed a handful of times. The chain recombines TRBV5-5 with TRBJ2-4; D not resolved. The CDR3 extends over 12 amino acids. Per the germline V gene, CDR1 is SGHKS and CDR2 is YYEKEE (reference sequence). Trimming left V 4 bases short and J 7 bases short, with 9 bases between. CDR3 nucleotide sequence: TGTGCCAGCAGCCCAGGTCAGAACATTCAGTACTTC. Translation: CASSPGQNIQYF.

This clone was found once. The chain has TRBV30 and TRBJ2-7; D tentatively fits TRBD1 or TRBD2 (5 bases each). The V gene's germline CDR1 is GTSNPN and CDR2 SVGIG (reference sequence). With 5 bases removed from V and 2 bases from J, the gap between germline ends came to 13 bases. This CDR3 has 13 amino acids. The CDR3 spells CAWGTGRTYEQYF. The DNA of the CDR3 is TGTGCCTGGGGAACGGGACGGACCTACGAGCAGTACTTC.

This clone was counted between two and nine times. The V gene is TRBV2, the J gene TRBJ2-1, with TRBD1 matching 8 bases. Germline V CDR1 and CDR2: SNHLY, FYNNEI. After removal of 7 bases from V and 7 bases from J, the junction contained 6 bases not matched to a gene. The CDR3 is 13 residues long. The CDR3 sequence is CASNGQGLNEQFF. CDR3 nucleotides: TGTGCCAGCAATGGACAGGGACTGAATGAGCAGTTCTTC.

The chain employs TRBV6-6 and TRBJ2-7; no definite D call. Trimming shortened V by 3 bases and J by 7 bases, and 7 bases separated the two germline ends. Germline V gives CDR1 MNHNY, CDR2 SVGAGI (reference sequence). This CDR3 region has 11 residues. The chain's CDR3 is CASSYQSEQYF. Written as DNA, the CDR3 is TGTGCCAGCAGTTATCAGTCGGAGCAGTACTTC.

This chain joins TRBV7-6 and TRBJ1-1, with TRBD1 identical over 9 bases. CDR1 is SGHVS, CDR2 FNYEAQ, per germline. This CDR3 region has 13 residues. V lost 4 bases and J lost 5; bases outside the gene matches: 2. The CDR3 DNA reads TGTGCCAGCAGCTGGGGACAGGGTACTGAAGCTTTCTTT. It yields the protein CASSWGQGTEAFF.

Comment on this clone: Other DNA sequences from this sample encode an identical CDR3 as well. The J gene is TRBJ1-2, the V gene TRBV5-1; maybe TRBD1 (6 bases). Trimming shortened V by 0 bases and J by 3 bases, and 12 bases separated the two germline ends. Germline V gives CDR1 SGHRS, CDR2 YFSETQ. The CDR3 has 15 amino acids. The CDR3 bases are TGCGCCAGCAGCTTGGATTCTCAGGGGCACTATGGCTACACCTTC. It yields the protein CASSLDSQGHYGYTF.

The J gene is TRBJ2-7, the V gene TRBV4-1; 10 bases map to TRBD2. Trimming at V came to 0 bases and at J to 2 bases, leaving 4 bases not matched to a gene. The germline V gene has CDR1 MGHRA and CDR2 YSYEKL. The CDR3 length is 16 residues. This CDR3 is CASSQERGLAPYEQYF. The CDR3 nucleotides read TGCGCCAGCAGCCAAGAACGGGGACTAGCGCCCTACGAGCAGTACTTC.

This clone was detected a few times. This sequence joins TRBV6-6 and TRBJ1-4, with no clear D. Germline CDR1 is MNHNY and CDR2 is SVGAGI (reference sequence). This CDR3 has 14 amino acids. Between the trimmed V and J ends, which lost 2 bases and 8 bases, there was a span of 12 bases. CDR3 sequence reads: CASSYGGGGEKLFF. The CDR3 nucleotides read TGTGCCAGCAGTTACGGAGGAGGTGGCGAAAAACTGTTTTTT.

Here the CDR3 DNA reads TGTGCCAGCAGCCTGGGACGGGAGAACGAGCAGTACTTC. Its protein product is CASSLGRENEQYF. This chain links TRBV7-3 with TRBJ2-7, with D perhaps TRBD2 (6 bases). This CDR3 is 13 amino acids long. Trimming pared 5 bases from V and 5 bases from J, leaving 13 bases between. Per germline, CDR1 SGHTA and CDR2 FQGTGA.